These T cell receptor beta chains were read from a single sample in a study of blood T cell repertoires in COVID-19. Repertoires were generated with immunoSEQ multiplex PCR, while TCRdb's copy carries only in-frame clones and drops some. In the table there are around 190,000 clones, 80% of which are singletons. The sequenced sample consisted of peripheral blood. The receptors shown here come from a man in his 70s with active or convalescent COVID-19. Both conserved end residues are part of each CDR3. Fields, in order: V gene, clone size, J gene, D gene, CDR3 DNA, CDR3 protein. The D gene is left open where the match is weak. Clone sizes are given selectively: once, few, many, or a class where the clone is expanded.

V gene: TRBV9; clone size: -; J gene: TRBJ1-5; D gene: TRBD1; CDR3 DNA: TGTGCCAGCAGCCCACCCGGGACAGGGGAGGATTATAGCAATCAGCCCCAGCATTTT; CDR3 protein: CASSPPGTGEDYSNQPQHF
V gene: TRBV18; clone size: -; J gene: TRBJ1-6; D gene: -; CDR3 DNA: TGTGCCAGCTCACCCGACACCTATAATTCACCCCTCCACTTT; CDR3 protein: CASSPDTYNSPLHF
V gene: TRBV11-2; clone size: -; J gene: TRBJ1-1; D gene: -; CDR3 DNA: TGTGCCAGCAGCTTAGATCGTCTGAACACTGAAGCTTTCTTT; CDR3 protein: CASSLDRLNTEAFF
V gene: TRBV2; clone size: -; J gene: TRBJ2-1; D gene: -; CDR3 DNA: TGTGCCAGCAGTCGCGTCTGGGGGGACAATGAGCAGTTCTTC; CDR3 protein: CASSRVWGDNEQFF
V gene: TRBV5-4; clone size: -; J gene: TRBJ1-1; D gene: -; CDR3 DNA: TGTGCCAGCAGCCTCCGGACCGGCACAGGAGCTGAAGCTTTCTTT; CDR3 protein: CASSLRTGTGAEAFF
V gene: TRBV3-1/TRBV3-2; clone size: -; J gene: TRBJ2-3; D gene: TRBD2; CDR3 DNA: TGTGCCAGCAGTCCCATTCTTGCGGGAGGGTTGACAGATACGCAGTATTTT; CDR3 protein: CASSPILAGGLTDTQYF
V gene: TRBV12-3/TRBV12-4; clone size: -; J gene: TRBJ1-4; D gene: -; CDR3 DNA: TGTGCCAGCAGCCTAACAGGGCGGAAACTGTTTTTT; CDR3 protein: CASSLTGRKLFF
V gene: TRBV30; clone size: -; J gene: TRBJ1-2; D gene: -; CDR3 DNA: TGTGCCTGGTCCACAGGGCTCTATGGCTACACCTTC; CDR3 protein: CAWSTGLYGYTF
V gene: TRBV18; clone size: -; J gene: TRBJ2-2; D gene: -; CDR3 DNA: TGTGCCAGCTCACCGGCAGATACCGGGGAGCTGTTTTTT; CDR3 protein: CASSPADTGELFF
V gene: TRBV11-3; clone size: -; J gene: TRBJ1-3; D gene: -; CDR3 DNA: TGTGCCAGCAGCTCGAGACAGACAGACACCATATATTTT; CDR3 protein: CASSSRQTDTIYF
V gene: TRBV5-1; clone size: -; J gene: TRBJ1-4; D gene: TRBD1; CDR3 DNA: TGCGCCAGCAGCCCGTTGGGACAGAATGAAAAACTGTTTTTT; CDR3 protein: CASSPLGQNEKLFF
V gene: TRBV5-1; clone size: -; J gene: TRBJ1-5; D gene: TRBD1; CDR3 DNA: TGCGCCAGCAGCCGGGGGACAGGAAGCAATCAGCCCCAGCATTTT; CDR3 protein: CASSRGTGSNQPQHF
V gene: TRBV19; clone size: -; J gene: TRBJ2-2; D gene: -; CDR3 DNA: TGTGCCAGTAGTATAGGGGGGGTATACGGGGAGCTGTTTTTT; CDR3 protein: CASSIGGVYGELFF
V gene: TRBV30; clone size: -; J gene: TRBJ2-3; D gene: -; CDR3 DNA: TGTGCCTGGAGGCATACGACAGGCCTCACAGATACGCAGTATTTT; CDR3 protein: CAWRHTTGLTDTQYF
V gene: TRBV14; clone size: -; J gene: TRBJ2-7; D gene: TRBD2; CDR3 DNA: TGTGCCAGCAGCCGCCCGGGACTAGGAGGATACGAGCAGTACTTC; CDR3 protein: CASSRPGLGGYEQYF
V gene: TRBV30; clone size: -; J gene: TRBJ1-5; D gene: -; CDR3 DNA: TGTGCCTGGAGTGGGAGCCCCGCTCAGCCCCAGCATTTT; CDR3 protein: CAWSGSPAQPQHF
V gene: TRBV7-9; clone size: -; J gene: TRBJ2-3; D gene: TRBD2; CDR3 DNA: TGTGCCAGCAGTCAACTAGCGGGGGTAGATACGCAGTATTTT; CDR3 protein: CASSQLAGVDTQYF
V gene: TRBV4-3; clone size: once; J gene: TRBJ1-5; D gene: -; CDR3 DNA: TGCGCCAGCAGTCGGAGCTTCGGCAATCAGCCCCAGCATTTT; CDR3 protein: CASSRSFGNQPQHF
V gene: TRBV5-5; clone size: once; J gene: TRBJ2-2; D gene: TRBD2; CDR3 DNA: TGTGCCAGCCGCGGGATTCCTCGCGGGGGGGCGTCCGGGGAGCTGTTTTTT; CDR3 protein: CASRGIPRGGASGELFF
V gene: TRBV15; clone size: -; J gene: TRBJ1-4; D gene: -; CDR3 DNA: TGTGCCACCAGCCGGCAGGGATCAACTAATGAAAAACTGTTTTTT; CDR3 protein: CATSRQGSTNEKLFF